This T cell receptor beta chain was documented in a study of cytomegalovirus exposure and HLA in healthy donors. This clone was seen a handful of times. The antigen remains undetermined. The junction and the germline gene differ at one end; a read error may be behind it. Overall study results and limits: For TCR beta chains, V- and J-gene trimming was later linked to a missense DCLRE1C variant. Based on reports, TCR beta sequences accurately predicted HLA-A and HLA-B alleles for most subjects.

The CDR3 is 13 amino acids. Germline loops: CDR1 SEHNR, CDR2 FQNEAQ (reference sequence). The PCR used 60 Vbeta and 13 Jbeta primers. The protocol was immunoSEQ multiplex PCR, while the TCRdb copy is restricted to in-frame clones and leaves out a portion. The sample includes roughly 190,000 clones, 78% seen only once; the top ten take approximately 2.9%. Sequenced input: PBMCs. The sequence derives from a female donor in good health and CMV-seronegative. The chain combines TRBV7-9 with TRBJ2-7; 11 bases line up with TRBD2. The CDR3 loop is CSSSLAGGREQYF. In DNA, the CDR3 is TGTTCCAGCAGCTTAGCGGGAGGGCGCGAGCAGTACTTC.